The clone carrying this T cell receptor (beta chain) was detected many times. Its specificity is unknown. The CDR3 is 14 amino acids. V lost 4 bases to trimming and J lost 3 bases, with 14 bases between them. CDR1 SGDLS and CDR2 YYNGEE come from the germline V gene. TCRdb used MiXCR to reprocess the 5' RACE reads, holding one entry per CDR3 protein. Of approximately 25,000 distinct CDR3 sequences in the sample, just over 2.5% were seen once. This sample was included in a study of CD8 T cells in ankylosing spondylitis. Study-wide results and limits: A subset of motif variants has previously been described in the synovial fluid and blood of reactive arthritis.

The sequence was obtained from a female donor with ankylosing spondylitis or in good health (not recorded which). The chain combines TRBV9 with TRBJ2-7, with D perhaps TRBD1 (5 bases). The sample taken for sequencing was blood, either unsorted or a sorted T cell fraction (not recorded which). The DNA for the CDR3 is TGTGCCAGCAGCCCACAGGTAGTAAACTACGAGCAGTACTTC. Residues: CASSPQVVNYEQYF.